The TCR beta chain described here comes from a study of cytomegalovirus exposure and HLA in healthy donors. PCR was performed using 60 Vbeta and 13 Jbeta primers. Repertoires were generated with immunoSEQ multiplex PCR, while TCRdb's copy carries only in-frame clones and drops some. The profile shows about 170,000 clones, over 65% of them singletons. Study-wide findings and caveats: As a later analysis revealed, most CMV-associated TCR beta chains appeared HLA-restricted. Among TCR beta chains, those listed as cytomegalovirus-associated numbered about 160. Owing to their indistinguishability, certain V segments, notably TRBV6-2 and TRBV6-3, were excluded. A link between a missense DCLRE1C variant and TCR beta V- and J-gene trimming emerged from a later analysis.

A remark on this clone: Antigen: not known.

Losses at the gene ends were 5 bases for V and 2 bases for J; bases not matched to a gene: 5. The CDR3 totals 16 residues. CDR1 MGHRA and CDR2 YSYEKL come from the germline V gene. This TCR was recovered from a female donor in good health and CMV-seronegative. The rearrangement uses TRBV4-1 and TRBJ1-3, with TRBD1 matching over 11 bases. Sequenced sample: PBMCs. The CDR3 loop reads CASSGGQGAAGNTIYF. The CDR3 bases are TGCGCCAGCAGCGGAGGACAGGGGGCGGCTGGAAACACCATATATTTT.